What follows are 19 T cell receptor beta chains derived from one specimen sequenced in a study of blood T cell repertoires in COVID-19. Some clones are missing from TCRdb's copy, which holds only in-frame ones; the method was immunoSEQ multiplex PCR. Among about 440,000 clones listed, about 87% were seen once. The specimen sequenced was peripheral blood. Receptor source: a woman in her forties or fifties with COVID-19, enrolled during active disease.

V is TRBV7-8 and J is TRBJ1-1; D not certain. V gave up 1 base and J gave up 11 bases, with 14 bases separating them. In germline, CDR1 is SGHVS, CDR2 FQNEAQ. CDR3 length equals 13 residues. The CDR3 here is CASSLVSGSVAFF. In nucleotides, the CDR3 is TGTGCCAGCAGCTTAGTTAGCGGCAGCGTCGCTTTCTTT.

The chain is built from TRBV13 and TRBJ1-6; 9 positions agree with TRBD1. Germline values: CDR1 PRHDT, CDR2 FYEKMQ (reference sequence). The length of the CDR3 is 14 residues. Germline trimming cut 5 bases from V and 11 bases from J; bases unmatched to any gene: 7. The CDR3 nucleotides are TGTGCCAGCAGCCCAGGACAGGGGTCTGCACCCCTCCACTTT. Amino acids: CASSPGQGSAPLHF. Together with reference TRBV13 and TRBJ1-6, the CDR3 gives the full variable domain: AAGVIQSPRHLIKEKRETATLKCYPIPRHDTVYWYQQGPGQDPQFLISFYEKMQSDKGSIPDRFSAQQFSDYHSELNMSSLELGDSALYFCASSPGQGSAPLHFGNGTRLTVT.

The V call is TRBV2, the J call TRBJ1-3; D is perhaps TRBD1 (5 bases). Germline CDR1 is SNHLY and CDR2 is FYNNEI. The CDR3 runs to 14 residues. V shed 6 bases and J shed 4 bases, with 13 bases lying between them. DNA for the CDR3: TGTGCCAGCAGACCAGGGAATGGAGGAAACACCATATATTTT. It specifies CASRPGNGGNTIYF.

This clone has a single count. The chain has TRBV29-1 and TRBJ2-7; the match to TRBD1 covers 7 bases. This CDR3 spans 12 amino acids. CDR1 and CDR2 from the germline V gene are SQVTM and ANQGSEA. V lost 4 bases, J lost 3 bases, and 3 bases stayed unmatched. CDR3: CSVGGQNYEQYF. As DNA, the CDR3 is TGCAGCGTTGGGGGACAGAACTACGAGCAGTACTTC.

The CDR3 loop reads CASRGTGESPLHF. The CDR3 DNA reads TGCGCCAGCCGGGGGACAGGGGAATCACCCCTCCACTTT. The rearrangement uses TRBV5-1 and TRBJ1-6, with TRBD1 matching 10 bases. The CDR3 runs 13 residues. Germline V gene data show CDR1 as SGHRS and CDR2 as YFSETQ. Trimming removed 7 bases from V and 10 bases from J; junction bases left unmatched: 5. Supplemented by reference TRBV5-1 and TRBJ1-6, the full variable domain reads KAGVTQTPRYLIKTRGQQVTLSCSPISGHRSVSWYQQTPGQGLQFLFEYFSETQRNKGNFPGRFSGRQFSNSRSEMNVSTLELGDSALYLCASRGTGESPLHFGNGTRLTVT.

As for this clone: The sample carries other DNA sequences with the same CDR3. The chain joins TRBV5-1 to TRBJ1-1; 9 positions match TRBD1. This CDR3 contains 14 residues. V lost 4 bases to trimming and J lost 5 bases; unmatched junction nucleotides: 6. Germline CDR1 and CDR2: SGHRS and YFSETQ. This CDR3 reads CASSLDRGRTEAFF. The CDR3 DNA reads as TGCGCCAGCAGCCTGGACAGGGGAAGGACTGAAGCTTTCTTT. The full variable domain, rest sourced from reference TRBV5-1 and TRBJ1-1, is KAGVTQTPRYLIKTRGQQVTLSCSPISGHRSVSWYQQTPGQGLQFLFEYFSETQRNKGNFPGRFSGRQFSNSRSEMNVSTLELGDSALYLCASSLDRGRTEAFFGQGTRLTVV.

This sequence joins TRBV5-1 and TRBJ1-4; perhaps TRBD1 as D (5 bases). Trimming cost V 3 bases and J 4 bases, with 13 bases left between them. The germline CDR1 and CDR2 sequences are SGHRS and YFSETQ. This CDR3 region has 15 residues. The CDR3 sequence: CASSWGGAINEKLFF. CDR3 nucleotide sequence: TGCGCCAGCAGCTGGGGGGGAGCAATTAATGAAAAACTGTTTTTT. Looking up the rest from reference TRBV5-1 and TRBJ1-4 gives the full variable domain: KAGVTQTPRYLIKTRGQQVTLSCSPISGHRSVSWYQQTPGQGLQFLFEYFSETQRNKGNFPGRFSGRQFSNSRSEMNVSTLELGDSALYLCASSWGGAINEKLFFGSGTQLSVL.

The J gene is TRBJ1-4, the V gene TRBV2; no clear D gene. V gave up 2 bases and J gave up 5 bases, with 9 bases separating them. CDR3 length: 14 residues. Germline CDR1 is SNHLY and CDR2 is FYNNEI. CDR3 residues: CASSETSLNEKLFF. Written as DNA, the CDR3 is TGTGCCAGCAGTGAAACATCCCTGAATGAAAAACTGTTTTTT.

The rearrangement links TRBV15 to TRBJ1-5, with 7 bases fitting TRBD1. Losses at the gene ends were 0 bases for V and 6 bases for J; bases not matched to a gene: 5. The CDR3 consists of 15 residues. Germline V gives CDR1 LNHNV, CDR2 YYDKDF (reference sequence). Written as DNA, the CDR3 is TGTGCCACCAGCAGAGACAGGGGGATGGCTCAGCCCCAGCATTTT. It yields the protein CATSRDRGMAQPQHF.

This clone was counted a single time. V gene TRBV10-2 combines with J gene TRBJ2-7; no clear D. CDR3 length equals 13 residues. The V gene's germline CDR1 is WSHSY and CDR2 SAAADI. Trimming took off 3 bases at V and 4 bases at J, with 10 bases between the two ends. CDR3 amino acids: CASSDMTGYEQYF. The CDR3 DNA follows: TGCGCCAGCAGTGACATGACGGGTTACGAGCAGTACTTC.

The genes are TRBV10-3 and TRBJ2-7, with a possible D match to TRBD1 (7 bases). Trimming removed 6 bases from V and 6 bases from J, with 18 bases in between. The CDR3 is 14 amino acids. The germline CDR1 and CDR2 sequences are ENHRY and SYGVKD. The CDR3: CAIRGGTAPGEQYF. DNA of the CDR3: TGTGCCATCAGGGGCGGGACAGCCCCTGGCGAGCAGTACTTC.

The V and J genes are TRBV11-2 and TRBJ2-1, with D maybe TRBD2 (6 bases). Trimming stripped 2 bases from V and 5 bases from J, with 19 bases between. The CDR3 is 17 amino acids. The germline V gene has CDR1 SGHAT and CDR2 FQNNGV. The CDR3 DNA reads TGTGCCAGCAGCTTAAAGTTAGGGACTCCCCCCCACAATGAGCAGTTCTTC. Translating it yields CASSLKLGTPPHNEQFF.

This chain joins TRBV19 and TRBJ2-7; TRBD1 aligns across 10 bases. In germline, CDR1 is LNHDA, CDR2 SQIVND (reference sequence). This CDR3 contains 12 residues. Here the CDR3 reads CASRDRGDEQYF. The CDR3 DNA reads TGTGCTTCCCGGGACAGGGGCGACGAGCAGTACTTC.

The J gene is TRBJ1-2, the V gene TRBV11-2; D call uncertain. The CDR3 runs to 16 residues. Per the germline V gene, CDR1 is SGHAT and CDR2 is FQNNGV. The V end lost 2 bases, the J end lost 8 bases, and 21 bases lay between the germline ends. The CDR3: CASSLNNGGRSGGYTF. The CDR3 DNA reads as TGTGCCAGCAGCTTAAATAACGGAGGGAGGTCTGGCGGCTACACCTTC. The variable domain in full, completed from reference TRBV11-2 and TRBJ1-2, reads EAGVAQSPRYKIIEKRQSVAFWCNPISGHATLYWYQQILGQGPKLLIQFQNNGVVDDSQLPKDRFSAERLKGVDSTLKIQPAKLEDSAVYLCASSLNNGGRSGGYTFGSGTRLTVV.

V is TRBV27 and J is TRBJ1-2; TRBD1 matches 8 bases. J was trimmed by 6 bases and V by 5 bases; bases with no gene match: 8. Germline V lookup: CDR1 MNHEY, CDR2 SMNVEV (reference sequence). The CDR3 consists of 14 residues. The CDR3 protein is CASSPPGQEDGYTF. For the CDR3, the DNA is TGTGCCAGCAGTCCCCCGGGACAGGAGGATGGCTACACCTTC.

The V gene is TRBV5-6, the J gene TRBJ2-1; D is possibly TRBD1 (8 bases). V was cut by 3 bases and J by 8 bases, with 24 bases left in between. CDR3 length equals 17 residues. Germline V gives CDR1 SGHDT, CDR2 YYEEEE. This CDR3 is CASSSTGARGFWDEQFF. For the CDR3, the DNA is TGTGCCAGCAGCTCGACAGGGGCGCGGGGGTTTTGGGATGAGCAGTTCTTC.

This clone has just one count. This chain joins TRBV2 and TRBJ2-2; D remains ambiguous. The V gene lost 3 bases and the J gene lost 5 bases, with 10 bases spanning the gap. The CDR3 covers 14 residues. Germline V gives CDR1 SNHLY, CDR2 FYNNEI. This CDR3 is CASSDFLSTGELFF. The CDR3 nucleotides read TGTGCCAGCAGTGATTTCCTGAGTACCGGGGAGCTGTTTTTT.

V is TRBV5-1 and J is TRBJ2-7; tentative D call: TRBD2 (6 bases). The CDR3 loop spans 16 amino acids. V was shortened by 0 bases and J by 4 bases, with 17 bases between the two germline ends. Germline lookup yields CDR1 SGHRS and CDR2 YFSETQ. CDR3 in amino acids: CASSLAGGSVRYEQYF. The CDR3 DNA is TGCGCCAGCAGCTTGGCCGGAGGGAGTGTAAGGTACGAGCAGTACTTC.

This sequence joins TRBV18 and TRBJ1-6, with 9 bases identical to TRBD1. The CDR3 runs 16 residues. The V and J ends lost 3 bases and 2 bases, in that order; junction bases with no gene match: 2. Germline loops: CDR1 KGHSH, CDR2 LQKENI. The CDR3 region has the DNA TGTGCCAGCTCACCGGGACAGGGACCCTATAATTCACCCCTCCACTTT. Translated: CASSPGQGPYNSPLHF.